Below, 30 T cell receptor beta chains from the same sample are listed, as sequenced in a study of T cells in Graves' hyperthyroidism and ophthalmopathy (dated by TCRdb to about 2019). Preparation of the library involved multiplex PCR. Sequencing was performed on an Illumina HiSeq 2000. The TCR beta CDR3 regions were amplified from RNA transcripts. For the first round of RT-PCR on the TCR CDR3, the HTBI primer set was used together with the Qiagen OneStep RT-PCR kit. TCRdb trimmed public reads at Q25 via fastp, called clones via MiXCR and kept in-frame beta chains. Duplicate CDR3 protein sequences are folded into a single record with the most common DNA and genes. Here the sample has hundreds of thousands of distinct CDR3 sequences; less than 20% occur a single time. Around 14% of the sample is taken by the ten largest. Material: blood. The receptors originated from a young woman with Graves' hyperthyroidism.

The chain couples TRBV4-1 to TRBJ2-7; TRBD2 might be the D (6 bases). The CDR3 loop spans 14 amino acids. Germline CDR1 MGHRA, CDR2 YSYEKL. With 4 bases removed from V and 4 bases from J, the gap between germline ends came to 14 bases. This CDR3 reads CASSRLDGGYEQYF. The CDR3 bases are TGCGCCAGCAGCCGCCTAGACGGGGGTTACGAGCAGTACTTC.

The chain joins TRBV20-1 to TRBJ2-3; TRBD1 or TRBD2 may be the D gene (5 bases each). The V gene lost 6 bases and the J gene lost 3 bases, with 16 bases spanning the gap. There are 14 residues in the CDR3. Germline V lookup: CDR1 DFQATT, CDR2 SNEGSKA (reference sequence). CDR3 DNA: TGCAGTGCCCCGAGGGGACCCCAGACAGATACGCAGTATTTT. Translating gives CSAPRGPQTDTQYF.

In its sample, this clonotype was seen a few times. The chain combines TRBV7-9 with TRBJ1-5, with D hard to call. Trimming stripped 3 bases from V and 6 bases from J, with 12 bases between. CDR1 and CDR2 from the germline V gene are SEHNR and FQNEAQ (reference sequence). The CDR3 spans 14 residues. The CDR3 bases are TGTGCCAGCAGCTTGATGGGGTCTGGTCAGCCCCAGCATTTT. Protein: CASSLMGSGQPQHF.

This chain uses TRBV20-1 with TRBJ1-2, with 9 bases aligning to TRBD1. The V gene end was trimmed by 0 bases and the J gene end by 12 bases; junction bases not matched to a gene: 11. Germline assignment: CDR1 DFQATT and CDR2 SNEGSKA (reference sequence). The CDR3 contains 14 residues. CDR3 DNA sequence: TGCAGTGCTAGAGATCTGGCTTCGGACAGGGGCCACACCTTC. It encodes CSARDLASDRGHTF.

The rearrangement uses TRBV6-1 and TRBJ1-2; 8 nucleotides align to TRBD1. The CDR3 has 16 residues. The trim removed 6 bases at V and 5 bases at J, leaving 14 bases unmatched. In germline, CDR1 is MNHNS, CDR2 SASEGT. The CDR3 nucleotides read TGTGCCAGCAGCCACTGGAAACGACAGGGGCGATATGGCTACACCTTC. As protein: CASSHWKRQGRYGYTF.

In its sample, this clonotype was seen many times. The rearrangement uses TRBV13 and TRBJ2-3; tentatively, D is TRBD1 (7 bases). The CDR3 sequence is 16 residues long. Between the trimmed V and J ends, which lost 5 bases and 4 bases, there was a span of 19 bases. Germline lookup yields CDR1 PRHDT and CDR2 FYEKMQ (reference sequence). The CDR3 spells CASSPPTSRGADTQYF. The CDR3 DNA reads as TGTGCCAGCAGCCCCCCAACTAGCAGGGGGGCAGATACGCAGTATTTT. Using reference TRBV13 and TRBJ2-3 for the parts outside the CDR3, the full variable domain is AAGVIQSPRHLIKEKRETATLKCYPIPRHDTVYWYQQGPGQDPQFLISFYEKMQSDKGSIPDRFSAQQFSDYHSELNMSSLELGDSALYFCASSPPTSRGADTQYFGPGTRLTVL.

This clonotype was observed at least ten times. The chain couples TRBV6-1 to TRBJ2-7; TRBD1 might be the D (6 bases). The germline gives CDR1 MNHNS, CDR2 SASEGT. V gave up 6 bases and J gave up 2 bases, with 17 bases separating them. The CDR3 spans 15 residues. The CDR3 spells CASRFRDNGPYEQYF. Here the CDR3 DNA reads TGTGCCAGCAGATTCCGGGACAACGGCCCCTACGAGCAGTACTTC.

Notes on this clonotype: This may arise from a read error, as a much more abundant clone is one base away. It is unclear where the CDR3 begins or ends on the DNA, so no DNA is shown, and the CDR3 is as TCRdb lists it. This chain links TRBV28 with TRBJ2-2; TRBD1, the table's D call, lacks a check against the DNA. CDR1 and CDR2 from the germline V gene are MDHEN and SYDVKM. 16 amino acids form the CDR3, both terminal residues included. CDR3 loop: CASSFFGQGNTGELSF.

V usage is TRBV9 and J usage is TRBJ1-2, with D uncertain. V was trimmed by 3 bases and J by 6 bases, leaving 6 bases between them. CDR1 is SGDLS and CDR2 is YYNGEE in the germline V gene. The CDR3 covers 11 residues. CDR3 sequence reads: CASSGRNGYTF. The CDR3 bases are TGTGCCAGCAGCGGCAGGAATGGCTACACCTTC. The full variable domain, its missing parts supplied by reference TRBV9 and TRBJ1-2, is DSGVTQTPKHLITATGQRVTLRCSPRSGDLSVYWYQQSLDQGLQFLIQYYNGEERAKGNILERFSAQQFPDLHSELNLSSLELGDSALYFCASSGRNGYTFGSGTRLTVV.

The chain carries TRBV29-1 and TRBJ2-2, with D possibly TRBD2 on 5 matching bases. V was clipped by 6 bases and J by 6 bases, with 14 bases between them. Germline loops: CDR1 SQVTM, CDR2 ANQGSEA. The CDR3 contains 13 residues. The CDR3 bases are TGCAGCGTAGCCCCACTAGTACCCGGGGAGCTGTTTTTT. As protein: CSVAPLVPGELFF.

This clonotype was observed at least ten times. This chain links TRBV6-1 with TRBJ2-5; D gene ambiguous. The CDR3 is made up of 16 amino acids. Germline V gene sequence: CDR1 MNHNS, CDR2 SASEGT. V gave up 3 bases and J gave up 4 bases, with 18 bases separating them. The CDR3 coding sequence is TGTGCCAGCAGTGACCCCGTACTAACCCCCCGAGAGACCCAGTACTTC. Residues: CASSDPVLTPRETQYF.

This clonotype has a count of ten or more. The chain uses TRBV5-1 and TRBJ2-2; D not certain. Germline CDR1 SGHRS, CDR2 YFSETQ. This CDR3 contains 13 residues. V was cut by 4 bases and J by 3 bases, with 7 bases left in between. CDR3 residues: CASSGRDTGELFF. The CDR3 region has the DNA TGCGCCAGCAGCGGCAGAGACACCGGGGAGCTGTTTTTT. The full variable domain, its missing parts supplied by reference TRBV5-1 and TRBJ2-2, is KAGVTQTPRYLIKTRGQQVTLSCSPISGHRSVSWYQQTPGQGLQFLFEYFSETQRNKGNFPGRFSGRQFSNSRSEMNVSTLELGDSALYLCASSGRDTGELFFGEGSRLTVL.

At least ten counts were recorded for this clonotype. This chain links TRBV20-1 with TRBJ2-3; maybe TRBD2 (5 bases). The CDR3 contains 15 residues. The germline V and J ends were trimmed by 6 bases and 6 bases, with 22 bases remaining between them. Germline V gene sequence: CDR1 DFQATT, CDR2 SNEGSKA (reference sequence). The CDR3 nucleotides are TGCAGTGCCCCGGAGGCGGAAGGGAAGTCCGATACGCAGTATTTT. This codes for CSAPEAEGKSDTQYF.

The chain carries TRBV2 and TRBJ1-2; D might be TRBD1 (6 bases). Trimming stripped 3 bases from V and 5 bases from J, with 13 bases between. From germline, CDR1 is SNHLY and CDR2 FYNNEI. There are 14 residues in the CDR3. The CDR3 DNA reads TGTGCCAGCAGTGACTCGGGGGGCCGGTATGGCTACACCTTC. Protein: CASSDSGGRYGYTF.

This clonotype has a count of ten or more. DNA of the CDR3: TGTGCCAGCAGCCTTCTGGAAAGGGCCTCCTACGAGCAGTACTTC. This gives the protein CASSLLERASYEQYF. J is TRBJ2-7 and V is TRBV7-8; D not resolved. The CDR3 runs to 15 residues. The ends were cut back, 5 bases at V and 0 bases at J, with 14 bases in the middle. Germline values: CDR1 SGHVS, CDR2 FQNEAQ.

This clonotype was seen at least ten times. The J gene is TRBJ1-1, the V gene TRBV5-6; 10 bases agree with TRBD1. With 7 bases clipped from V and 6 bases from J, the junction kept 6 bases outside the gene matches. There are 13 residues in the CDR3. Germline CDR1 reads SGHDT; CDR2 reads YYEEEE. CDR3 bases: TGTGCCAGCGACAGGGGGCAAGGACCTGAAGCTTTCTTT. Translating gives CASDRGQGPEAFF. The full variable domain, in which reference TRBV5-6 and TRBJ1-1 provide the parts outside the CDR3, is DAGVTQSPTHLIKTRGQQVTLRCSPKSGHDTVSWYQQALGQGPQFIFQYYEEEERQRGNFPDRFSGHQFPNYSSELNVNALLLGDSALYLCASDRGQGPEAFFGQGTRLTVV.

This clonotype was detected ten times or more. The V call is TRBV11-2, the J call TRBJ1-1; unclear D gene. V lost 5 bases, J lost 1 base, and 11 bases lay in between. CDR1 is SGHAT and CDR2 is FQNNGV in the germline V gene. The CDR3 consists of 14 residues. The CDR3 is CASSPAPGNTEAFF. The DNA for the CDR3 is TGTGCCAGCAGCCCGGCCCCAGGGAACACTGAAGCTTTCTTT.

This clonotype was counted only a few times. This chain joins TRBV7-8 and TRBJ1-3, with a tentative D call TRBD1 (5 bases). Germline V CDR1 and CDR2: SGHVS, FQNEAQ. Between the trimmed V and J ends, which lost 5 bases and 0 bases, there was a span of 11 bases. CDR3 length equals 15 residues. CDR3: CASSPRTPSGNTIYF. The CDR3 nucleotides are TGTGCCAGCAGCCCGAGGACACCCTCTGGAAACACCATATATTTT.

This clonotype came up many times. The chain carries TRBV11-2 and TRBJ1-1; D remains unclear. Germline CDR1 SGHAT, CDR2 FQNNGV. CDR3 length: 13 residues. Trimming pared 1 base from V and 6 bases from J, leaving 9 bases between. The CDR3 nucleotides read TGTGCCAGCAGCTTAGGGGGAAGCCCTGAAGCTTTCTTT. Its protein is CASSLGGSPEAFF.

This clonotype was seen many times. The V gene is TRBV6-1, the J gene TRBJ2-7, with D perhaps TRBD2 (6 bases). The length of the CDR3 is 16 residues. The V gene's germline CDR1 is MNHNS and CDR2 SASEGT. V was trimmed by 2 bases and J by 3 bases, leaving 17 bases between them. The CDR3 DNA reads as TGTGCCAGCAGTGAATCTTCGACTAGGGGACTCTACGAGCAGTACTTC. Its translation: CASSESSTRGLYEQYF.

At least ten counts were recorded for this clonotype. The CDR3 is CASRKGSSSTEAFF. The DNA for the CDR3 is TGTGCCAGCAGGAAAGGATCTTCTTCCACTGAAGCTTTCTTT. The gene calls are TRBV2 and TRBJ1-1; the D is unclear. Germline CDR1 is SNHLY and CDR2 is FYNNEI. There are 14 residues in the CDR3. V lost 6 bases to trimming and J lost 4 bases, with 15 bases between them.

This clonotype was seen a handful of times. The rearrangement uses TRBV6-1 and TRBJ2-7; D not certain. The germline V and J ends were trimmed by 6 bases and 9 bases, with 12 bases remaining between them. The CDR3 runs 11 residues. Per germline, CDR1 MNHNS and CDR2 SASEGT. The CDR3 spells CASSMRLGQYF. Here the CDR3 DNA reads TGTGCCAGCAGCATGAGACTTGGGCAGTACTTC.

A few counts support this clonotype. V is TRBV6-1 and J is TRBJ1-2; D not certain. The V end lost 7 bases, the J end lost 4 bases, and 22 bases lay between the germline ends. The length of the CDR3 is 16 residues. Germline CDR1 MNHNS, CDR2 SASEGT. CDR3 amino acids: CASTRLGSRLPYGYTF. For the CDR3, the DNA is TGTGCCAGCACCAGACTCGGGTCCCGACTGCCCTATGGCTACACCTTC.

V gene TRBV11-2 combines with J gene TRBJ1-1; 8 bases align to TRBD1. The germline CDR1 and CDR2 sequences are SGHAT and FQNNGV. CDR3 length equals 14 residues. V was pared by 2 bases and J by 5 bases, with 4 bases of the junction left unmatched. CDR3 coding DNA: TGTGCCAGCAGCTTACAGGGGGCGAGGACTGAAGCTTTCTTT. It codes for CASSLQGARTEAFF.

This clonotype was observed at least ten times. V and J are TRBV20-1 and TRBJ2-7; a weak D match, TRBD1 (6 bases). This CDR3 has 14 amino acids. V gave up 1 base and J gave up 3 bases, with 13 bases separating them. The germline V gene encodes CDR1 DFQATT and CDR2 SNEGSKA (reference sequence). The CDR3 sequence: CSARATGGDYEQYF. Written as DNA, the CDR3 is TGCAGTGCTAGAGCGACAGGTGGTGACTACGAGCAGTACTTC.

The V and J genes are TRBV12-3 or TRBV12-4 and TRBJ1-4; D call uncertain. V was shortened by 6 bases and J by 0 bases, with 8 bases between the two germline ends. CDR3 length equals 14 residues. The CDR3: CASSKAATNEKLFF. The CDR3 DNA reads TGTGCCAGCAGCAAAGCGGCAACTAATGAAAAACTGTTTTTT.

The chain carries TRBV19 and TRBJ1-1; D call uncertain. Deletions cut 6 bases from V and 6 bases from J, with 8 bases between. This CDR3 has 11 residues. Germline V gives CDR1 LNHDA, CDR2 SQIVND (reference sequence). Written as DNA, the CDR3 is TGTGCCAGTAGCGAACCCGCTGAAGCTTTCTTT. Amino acid sequence: CASSEPAEAFF. The variable domain in full, with the rest retrieved from reference TRBV19 and TRBJ1-1, is DGGITQSPKYLFRKEGQNVTLSCEQNLNHDAMYWYRQDPGQGLRLIYYSQIVNDFQKGDIAEGYSVSREKKESFPLTVTSAQKNPTAFYLCASSEPAEAFFGQGTRLTVV.

This clonotype was seen a handful of times. The genes are TRBV28 and TRBJ1-3; 8 nucleotides line up with TRBD1. V lost 8 bases, J lost 4 bases, and 10 bases stayed unmatched. This CDR3 has 15 residues. Germline CDR1 and CDR2: MDHEN and SYDVKM. CDR3 region: CASQRAGGSGNTIYF. The CDR3 region has the DNA TGTGCCAGCCAGAGGGCAGGGGGCTCGGGAAACACCATATATTTT.

V is TRBV7-8 and J is TRBJ2-4, with 8 bases identical to TRBD2. J was trimmed by 3 bases and V by 5 bases; bases with no gene match: 3. The CDR3 extends over 14 amino acids. From germline, CDR1 is SGHVS and CDR2 FQNEAQ. The CDR3 sequence: CASSPRGGKNIQYF. CDR3 DNA: TGTGCCAGCAGCCCCCGGGGGGGCAAAAACATTCAGTACTTC.

This clonotype was observed many times. This chain connects TRBV24-1 to TRBJ1-2; D ambiguous. The germline V and J ends were trimmed by 3 bases and 6 bases, with 13 bases remaining between them. The CDR3 has 14 amino acids. The germline CDR1 and CDR2 sequences are KGHDR and SFDVKD. The CDR3 region has the DNA TGTGCCACCAGTGATACCCGCGGGTCACATGGCTACACCTTC. Its translation: CATSDTRGSHGYTF.